The clone carrying this T cell receptor (beta chain) was counted many times. Each CDR3 protein is one row after TCRdb ran MiXCR on the RT-PCR reads. The table has around 760,000 distinct CDR3 sequences, around 13% seen once. The germline gives CDR1 SGHVS, CDR2 FQNEAQ. V shed 1 base, J shed 7 bases, and the junction held 7 bases outside the gene matches. This CDR3 contains 16 residues. The data originate from a study of response to subunit inactivated influenza vaccine. The receptor was isolated from a man aged 45-60 years who received an inactivated influenza vaccine. This specimen consisted of PBMCs from blood, obtained less than 15 days before vaccination. The chain is built from TRBV7-8 and TRBJ2-3; 11 bases are shared with TRBD2. The CDR3 protein is CASSLVSSGGPNTQYF. The CDR3, as DNA: TGTGCCAGCAGCTTAGTTTCTAGCGGGGGGCCGAATACGCAGTATTTT.